Reported below is one TCR beta chain. Here immunoSEQ multiplex PCR was the method, and the copy in TCRdb shows in-frame clones only, minus some. The sample yields some 270,000 clones, 84% seen once. Germline V gene data show CDR1 as SGHAT and CDR2 as FQNNGV. This CDR3 has 15 residues. V shed 7 bases, J shed 9 bases, and the junction held 8 bases outside the gene matches. This sample is drawn from a study of blood T cell repertoires in COVID-19. This TCR was sampled from a woman aged 40-49 years who had recovered from COVID-19. The source material was peripheral blood. The chain is built from TRBV11-2 and TRBJ2-1, with TRBD2 matching 14 bases. In nucleotides, the CDR3 is TGTGCCAGCACCCAGACTAGCGGGGGGGCCGGTGAGCAGTTCTTC. Residues: CASTQTSGGAGEQFF.